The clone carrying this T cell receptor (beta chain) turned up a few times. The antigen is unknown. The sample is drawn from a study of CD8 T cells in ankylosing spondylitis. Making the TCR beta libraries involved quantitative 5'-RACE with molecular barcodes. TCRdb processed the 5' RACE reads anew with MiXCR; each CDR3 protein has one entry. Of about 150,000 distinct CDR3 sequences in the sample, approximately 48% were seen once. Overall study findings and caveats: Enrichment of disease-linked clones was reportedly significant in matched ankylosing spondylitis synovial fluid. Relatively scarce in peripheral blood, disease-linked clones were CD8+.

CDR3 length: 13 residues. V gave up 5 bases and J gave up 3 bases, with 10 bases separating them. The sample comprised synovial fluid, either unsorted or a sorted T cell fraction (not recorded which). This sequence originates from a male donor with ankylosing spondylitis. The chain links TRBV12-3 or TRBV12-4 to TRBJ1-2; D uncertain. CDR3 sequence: CASSPSRDYGYTF. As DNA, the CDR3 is TGTGCCAGCAGTCCCTCAAGGGACTATGGCTACACCTTC.